The 19 T cell receptor beta chains given below trace back to one sample, sequenced in a study of cytomegalovirus exposure and HLA in healthy donors. Profiling relied on immunoSEQ multiplex PCR, and the TCRdb table lists in-frame clones only, not all of them. The sample has approximately 200,000 clones, 85% to 90% seen once. Sequenced material: PBMCs. All receptors come from a woman aged 18-35 years in good health and CMV-seronegative.

The CDR3 is CASSSGLAGRAGELFF. The CDR3 coding sequence is TGTGCCAGCAGCTCGGGACTAGCGGGAAGGGCCGGGGAGCTGTTTTTT. The chain joins TRBV7-3 to TRBJ2-2, with TRBD2 matching 13 bases. Germline V gene sequence: CDR1 SGHTA, CDR2 FQGTGA. The CDR3 length is 16 residues. Losses at the gene ends were 4 bases for V and 6 bases for J; bases not matched to a gene: 5.

The chain recombines TRBV5-1 with TRBJ2-5; D gene uncertain. Germline V gene sequence: CDR1 SGHRS, CDR2 YFSETQ. This CDR3 has 16 residues. V lost 4 bases, J lost 4 bases, and 20 bases lay in between. In DNA, the CDR3 is TGCGCCAGCAGCCCGACCAGCCCCCCGGGTGGAGAGACCCAGTACTTC. This translates into CASSPTSPPGGETQYF.

The chain is built from TRBV29-1 and TRBJ2-2; D is perhaps TRBD1 (6 bases). Trimming removed 7 bases at V and 5 bases at J, with 11 bases between. Germline V lookup: CDR1 SQVTM, CDR2 ANQGSEA. The CDR3 length is 12 residues. CDR3 nucleotide sequence: TGCAGCGCCCAGGGGCCTACCGGGGAGCTGTTTTTT. It codes for CSAQGPTGELFF.

The sample holds a few counts of this clone. The rearrangement links TRBV5-1 to TRBJ2-3, with 9 nucleotides matching TRBD1. J gave up 2 bases and V 0 bases, and 4 bases lay outside the gene matches. Looked up from germline, CDR1 is SGHRS and CDR2 is YFSETQ. This CDR3 is built from 16 residues. CDR3 protein: CASSLGGQGYTDTQYF. The CDR3 DNA reads TGCGCCAGCAGCTTGGGCGGACAGGGGTACACAGATACGCAGTATTTT.

This clone was observed once. The chain joins TRBV9 to TRBJ2-5; D might be TRBD1 (5 bases). V lost 3 bases and J lost 5, with 23 bases in between. This CDR3 comprises 17 residues. In germline, CDR1 is SGDLS, CDR2 YYNGEE. The CDR3 loop reads CASSAVWGIGPGETQYF. The CDR3 region has the DNA TGTGCCAGCAGCGCGGTTTGGGGCATAGGCCCCGGGGAGACCCAGTACTTC. The full variable domain, its missing parts supplied by reference TRBV9 and TRBJ2-5, is DSGVTQTPKHLITATGQRVTLRCSPRSGDLSVYWYQQSLDQGLQFLIQYYNGEERAKGNILERFSAQQFPDLHSELNLSSLELGDSALYFCASSAVWGIGPGETQYFGPGTRLLVL.

The chain recombines TRBV5-6 with TRBJ1-3, with TRBD1 identical over 7 bases. Germline values: CDR1 SGHDT, CDR2 YYEEEE. This CDR3 spans 17 amino acids. The trim removed 4 bases at V and 8 bases at J, leaving 18 bases unmatched. The CDR3 region is CASSKRRQGRIADTIYF. Written as DNA, the CDR3 is TGTGCCAGCAGCAAGCGAAGACAGGGCCGGATTGCGGACACCATATATTTT. The variable domain in full, completed from reference TRBV5-6 and TRBJ1-3, reads DAGVTQSPTHLIKTRGQQVTLRCSPKSGHDTVSWYQQALGQGPQFIFQYYEEEERQRGNFPDRFSGHQFPNYSSELNVNALLLGDSALYLCASSKRRQGRIADTIYFGEGSWLTVV.

The rearrangement uses TRBV2 and TRBJ1-1; D is possibly TRBD1 (5 bases). V was pared by 6 bases and J by 1 base, with 9 bases between. The CDR3 consists of 13 residues. Germline values: CDR1 SNHLY, CDR2 FYNNEI. CDR3 nucleotides: TGTGCCAGCAGACAGGAAACGAACACTGAAGCTTTCTTT. It translates to CASRQETNTEAFF.

The chain employs TRBV7-2 and TRBJ2-7, with 8 bases identical to TRBD1. This CDR3 contains 15 residues. CDR1 and CDR2 from the germline V gene are SGHTA and FQGNSA. V was clipped by 7 bases and J by 4 bases; unmatched bases: 12. Written as DNA, the CDR3 is TGTGCCAGCAAGAGGAGGGGGGACAGGAGTTACGAGCAGTACTTC. It specifies CASKRRGDRSYEQYF.

This chain uses TRBV27 with TRBJ2-5; D gene ambiguous. Germline-derived CDR1 and CDR2 are MNHEY and SMNVEV (reference sequence). This CDR3 has 14 residues. With 6 bases removed from V and 1 base from J, the gap between germline ends came to 12 bases. CDR3 nucleotides: TGTGCCAGCAGAAGAAGCCTCCCCCAAGAGACCCAGTACTTC. Amino acid sequence: CASRRSLPQETQYF.

The rearrangement uses TRBV9 and TRBJ1-5; 9 bases match TRBD1. V dropped 4 bases and J dropped 5; count of bases not matched to a gene: 7. The V gene's germline CDR1 is SGDLS and CDR2 YYNGEE. CDR3 length equals 15 residues. This CDR3 is CASSTSGQGYQPQHF. The CDR3 nucleotides read TGTGCCAGCAGCACTTCGGGACAGGGATATCAGCCCCAGCATTTT.

The chain is built from TRBV29-1 and TRBJ2-2; D ambiguous. The germline gives CDR1 SQVTM, CDR2 ANQGSEA. The length of the CDR3 is 13 residues. With 4 bases removed from V and 1 base from J, the gap between germline ends came to 7 bases. In DNA form, the CDR3 reads TGCAGCGTTGTAACGGTGAACACCGGGGAGCTGTTTTTT. Encoded protein: CSVVTVNTGELFF.

The chain carries TRBV5-6 and TRBJ2-1; TRBD1 agrees at 7 bases. Germline CDR1 and CDR2: SGHDT and YYEEEE. CDR3 size: 14 residues. Germline trimming cut 1 base from V and 9 bases from J; bases unmatched to any gene: 7. The CDR3 here is CASSLRGRRGEQFF. DNA of the CDR3: TGTGCCAGCAGCTTGAGGGGGCGCAGGGGTGAGCAGTTCTTC.

The chain couples TRBV28 to TRBJ2-3, with 12 positions matching TRBD2. Per the germline V gene, CDR1 is MDHEN and CDR2 is SYDVKM. The CDR3 is made up of 18 amino acids. Trimming removed 10 bases from V and 0 bases from J; junction bases left unmatched: 14. CDR3: CATRKRLAGDPSTDTQYF. DNA of the CDR3: TGTGCCACCCGAAAACGACTAGCGGGGGATCCTAGCACAGATACGCAGTATTTT. The full variable domain, rest sourced from reference TRBV28 and TRBJ2-3, is DVKVTQSSRYLVKRTGEKVFLECVQDMDHENMFWYRQDPGLGLRLIYFSYDVKMKEKGDIPEGYSVSREKKERFSLILESASTNQTSMYLCATRKRLAGDPSTDTQYFGPGTRLTVL.

The genes are TRBV20-1 and TRBJ1-1, with a weak D call TRBD1 (5 bases). Between the trimmed V and J ends, which lost 5 bases and 6 bases, there was a span of 10 bases. CDR1 and CDR2 from the germline V gene are DFQATT and SNEGSKA (reference sequence). CDR3 length: 11 residues. CDR3 coding DNA: TGCAGTGCTTCGGACATTCCTGAAGCTTTCTTT. As protein: CSASDIPEAFF.

This chain joins TRBV28 and TRBJ2-7, with TRBD1 identical over 12 bases. Trimming cost V 6 bases and J 7 bases; bases outside gene matches: 10. From germline, CDR1 is MDHEN and CDR2 SYDVKM. There are 15 residues in the CDR3. The CDR3 is CASSLRDRGQQEQYF. DNA for the CDR3: TGTGCCAGCAGCCTCCGGGACAGGGGGCAGCAGGAGCAGTACTTC.

This clone was detected only once. The chain employs TRBV19 and TRBJ1-5, with 7 bases that match TRBD1. The CDR3 contains 16 residues. Germline V CDR1 and CDR2: LNHDA, SQIVND (reference sequence). J was trimmed by 4 bases and V by 3 bases; bases with no gene match: 9. This CDR3 reads CASSIARGGNNQPQHF. The CDR3 DNA sequence: TGTGCCAGTAGTATTGCCCGAGGGGGCAATAATCAGCCCCAGCATTTT.

This clone has a handful of counts. V and J are TRBV7-2 and TRBJ2-7, with 8 bases fitting TRBD1. Looked up from germline, CDR1 is SGHTA and CDR2 is FQGNSA. The CDR3 has 14 residues. J gave up 9 bases and V 3 bases, and 10 bases lay outside the gene matches. CDR3 DNA sequence: TGTGCCAGCAGCTTGGGGACAGGCTCCGCATGGCAGTACTTC. Protein: CASSLGTGSAWQYF. Based on the CDR3 plus reference TRBV7-2 and TRBJ2-7, the full variable domain is GAGVSQSPSNKVTEKGKDVELRCDPISGHTALYWYRQSLGQGLEFLIYFQGNSAPDKSGLPSDRFSAERTGGSVSTLTIQRTQQEDSAVYLCASSLGTGSAWQYFGPGTRLTVT.

With respect to this clone: At one of its ends the junction is not consistent with the germline gene, which may arise from a read error. The chain is built from TRBV13 and TRBJ1-1; 7 bases line up with TRBD1. Per the germline V gene, CDR1 is PRHDT and CDR2 is FYEKMQ (reference sequence). This CDR3 is 15 amino acids long. The CDR3 loop reads CASSVGQEMNTEAFF. CDR3 bases: TGTGCCAGCAGCGTAGGACAGGAGATGAACACTGAAGCTTTCTTT.

The rearrangement uses TRBV4-1 and TRBJ2-2, with TRBD2 matching 10 bases. The CDR3 covers 17 residues. The ends lost 6 bases at V and 3 bases at J; junction bases unmatched: 10. The V gene's germline CDR1 is MGHRA and CDR2 YSYEKL. Here the CDR3 reads CASRDSGRNFDTGELFF. For the CDR3, the DNA is TGCGCCAGCAGGGATAGCGGGAGGAACTTCGACACCGGGGAGCTGTTTTTT.